This T cell receptor beta chain was recovered during a study of cytomegalovirus exposure and HLA in healthy donors. The PCR used 60 Vbeta and 13 Jbeta primers. TCRdb's table, derived via immunoSEQ multiplex PCR, lists solely in-frame clones and lacks some. The table records some 200,000 clones, around 88% of them present only once. Regarding the study as a whole: The records held CMV serostatus as the only immune exposure information. Cytomegalovirus association was assigned to about 150 TCR beta chains. Presence/absence analysis assumed near-uniform sequencing depth across donors.

The CDR3 extends over 14 amino acids. Germline V gene data show CDR1 as WSHSY and CDR2 as SAAADI. V lost 0 bases, J lost 8 bases, and 10 bases lay in between. On this clone itself: Its specificity is not known.

All donors participated as healthy donors of bone marrow. Sequenced input: PBMCs. The chain links TRBV10-2 to TRBJ1-4; D possibly corresponds to TRBD1 (6 bases). This TCR was recovered from a woman younger than 35 in good health and CMV-seronegative. The CDR3 nucleotides are TGCGCCAGCAGTGAGTCGGGGGCATGGGAAAAACTGTTTTTT. This encodes CASSESGAWEKLFF.